A single sample gave rise to the 8 T cell receptor beta chains below, sequenced in a study of blood T cell repertoires in COVID-19. Data came from immunoSEQ multiplex PCR; TCRdb stores just in-frame clones and leaves some out. The data hold around 20,000 clones, with 70% to 90% observed a single time. The source material was peripheral blood. Receptor source: a human donor with active COVID-19. The donor label of this sample is uncertain.

This sequence joins TRBV7-2 and TRBJ2-7, with a tentative D call TRBD1 (6 bases). The CDR3 runs 12 residues. V shed 2 bases and J shed 7 bases, with 9 bases lying between them. Per germline, CDR1 SGHTA and CDR2 FQGNSA. Written as DNA, the CDR3 is TGTGCCAGCAGCTTAACAGGGTCGGAGCAGTACTTC. This translates into CASSLTGSEQYF.

The V call is TRBV6-1, the J call TRBJ2-7; 7 positions match TRBD2. J lost 0 bases, V lost 3 bases, and 8 bases had no gene match. CDR1 is MNHNS and CDR2 is SASEGT in the germline V gene. The CDR3 sequence is 16 residues long. For the CDR3, the DNA is TGTGCCAGCAGTGACAGGGCGGGAGTGAGCTCCTACGAGCAGTACTTC. Its protein is CASSDRAGVSSYEQYF.

The chain uses TRBV18 and TRBJ1-4; D unresolved. The CDR3 extends over 14 amino acids. Germline loops: CDR1 KGHSH, CDR2 LQKENI. The V and J ends lost 6 bases and 8 bases respectively, with 16 bases between them. This chain's CDR3 is CASSLGEVGEKLFF. In DNA, the CDR3 is TGTGCCAGCTCCCTCGGGGAAGTTGGGGAAAAACTGTTTTTT.

This sequence joins TRBV9 and TRBJ2-7, with 12 bases lining up with TRBD2. V dropped 4 bases and J dropped 4; count of bases not matched to a gene: 3. CDR3 length: 14 residues. Germline loops: CDR1 SGDLS, CDR2 YYNGEE. The CDR3: CASSLGTSGYEQYF. The CDR3 DNA reads TGTGCCAGCAGCCTCGGGACTAGCGGGTACGAGCAGTACTTC.

The J gene is TRBJ2-2, the V gene TRBV2, with D tentatively TRBD1 (5 bases). Germline CDR1 is SNHLY and CDR2 is FYNNEI. V lost 4 bases, J lost 4 bases, and 16 bases lay in between. The CDR3 consists of 16 residues. CDR3 amino acids: CASSATGSQTTGELFF. In nucleotides, the CDR3 is TGTGCCAGCAGTGCCACAGGAAGTCAAACCACCGGGGAGCTGTTTTTT. The full variable domain, in which reference TRBV2 and TRBJ2-2 provide the parts outside the CDR3, is EPEVTQTPSHQVTQMGQEVILRCVPISNHLYFYWYRQILGQKVEFLVSFYNNEISEKSEIFDDQFSVERPDGSNFTLKIRSTKLEDSAMYFCASSATGSQTTGELFFGEGSRLTVL.

The J gene is TRBJ2-3, the V gene TRBV9, with 12 bases identical to TRBD2. The V gene end was trimmed by 4 bases and the J gene end by 6 bases; junction bases not matched to a gene: 6. CDR3 length: 15 residues. The germline V gene encodes CDR1 SGDLS and CDR2 YYNGEE. CDR3 in DNA: TGTGCCAGCAGCTTCTGGACTAGCGGGGAGGATACGCAGTATTTT. This codes for CASSFWTSGEDTQYF. Variable domain in full (rest from reference TRBV9 and TRBJ2-3): DSGVTQTPKHLITATGQRVTLRCSPRSGDLSVYWYQQSLDQGLQFLIQYYNGEERAKGNILERFSAQQFPDLHSELNLSSLELGDSALYFCASSFWTSGEDTQYFGPGTRLTVL.

The chain employs TRBV6-6 and TRBJ2-1, with 7 bases aligning to TRBD2. This CDR3 region has 12 residues. The V segment lost 11 bases and the J segment 6 bases; nucleotides outside the gene matches: 7. Looked up from germline, CDR1 is MNHNY and CDR2 is SVGAGI (reference sequence). The CDR3: CAGSTGGNEQFF. As DNA, the CDR3 is TGTGCCGGCTCCACGGGGGGCAATGAGCAGTTCTTC.

The chain links TRBV5-1 to TRBJ1-5, with 7 positions matching TRBD1. This CDR3 spans 14 amino acids. V lost 4 bases and J lost 9; bases outside the gene matches: 10. Germline V gene sequence: CDR1 SGHRS, CDR2 YFSETQ. CDR3 nucleotides: TGCGCCAGCAGCCTGGCAGGGGGTGCGCCGCCCCAGCATTTT. It codes for CASSLAGGAPPQHF.